This TCR beta chain emerged from a study of siplizumab effects on memory and regulatory T cells. General study results and limits: Treg-derived clones made up an average of around 70% of mappable alloreactive CD4+ clones with siplizumab and roughly 25% in controls. In the presence of siplizumab, alloreactive sequences traceable to unstimulated CD4+ memory cells were significantly reduced.

CDR3 length: 15 residues. The junction had 4 bases not matched to a gene; V was cut back by 1 base and J by 3 bases. Germline V gives CDR1 MGHRA, CDR2 YSYEKL. Each sample had roughly 10^5 TCR templates assayed. Produced via immunoSEQ multiplex PCR; TCRdb's table is partial and in-frame only. The sample shows 65,000 to 90,000 clones, around 93% of them seen only once. Concerning this clone: As yet, its antigen is unknown.

The source of this sequence is a human donor in good health. The rearrangement joins TRBV4-1 to TRBJ2-3; TRBD2 agrees at 7 bases. The sequenced sample consisted of CD8+ T cells sorted from blood. In DNA, the CDR3 is TGCGCCAGCAGCCAAGTGGTGGGGGGGACAGATACGCAGTATTTT. Translation: CASSQVVGGTDTQYF.